The clone carrying this T cell receptor beta chain was detected a few times. This record belongs to a study of molecular identifiers for immune sequencing clone quantification. A single record per CDR3 protein comes from TCRdb applying MiXCR to the PCR reads. The sample has about 640,000 distinct CDR3 sequences, approximately 20% seen once. CDR1 and CDR2 from the germline V gene are MGHDK and SYGVNS. V shed 4 bases and J shed 1 base, with 7 bases lying between them. The CDR3 contains 14 residues. The clonotype originates from a human donor in good health. Some libraries in this study had Jurkat cell RNA spiked in. The chain recombines TRBV25-1 with TRBJ2-2; no clear D. What was sequenced was naive CD8+ T cells from blood, with Jurkat cell RNA spiked in. Subset reported: FACS-sorted CD8+CD4-CCR7+CD45RA+ naive T cells. CDR3 amino acids: CASSGPVNTGELFF. CDR3 bases: TGTGCCAGCAGTGGTCCGGTGAACACCGGGGAGCTGTTTTTT.